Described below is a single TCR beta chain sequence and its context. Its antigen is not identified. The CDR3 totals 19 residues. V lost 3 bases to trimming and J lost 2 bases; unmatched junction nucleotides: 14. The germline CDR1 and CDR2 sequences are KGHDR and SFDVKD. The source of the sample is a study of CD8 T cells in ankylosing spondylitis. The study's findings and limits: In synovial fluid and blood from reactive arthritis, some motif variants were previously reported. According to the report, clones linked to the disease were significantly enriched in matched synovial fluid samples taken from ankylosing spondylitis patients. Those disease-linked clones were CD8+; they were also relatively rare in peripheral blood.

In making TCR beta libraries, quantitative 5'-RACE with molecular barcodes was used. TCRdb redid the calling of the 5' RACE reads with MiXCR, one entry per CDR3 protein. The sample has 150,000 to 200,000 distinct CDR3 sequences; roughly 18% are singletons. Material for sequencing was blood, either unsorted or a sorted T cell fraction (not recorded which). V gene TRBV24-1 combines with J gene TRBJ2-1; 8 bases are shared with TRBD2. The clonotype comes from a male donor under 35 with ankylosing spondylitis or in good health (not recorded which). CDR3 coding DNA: TGTGCCACCAGTGATCCGTTTACTAGCGGCTATAGGGCCTACAATGAGCAGTTCTTC. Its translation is CATSDPFTSGYRAYNEQFF.